This T cell receptor beta chain was obtained from a study of blood T cell repertoires in COVID-19. Across the study: Specimens from acute and convalescent COVID-19 originated in the United States, Italy and Spain. In each case, the material was cDNA or gDNA derived from T cells, B-cell-depleted T cells, or PBMCs.

The germline V gene has CDR1 PRHDT and CDR2 FYEKMQ (reference sequence). The CDR3 sequence is 14 residues long. The V end was cut by 1 base, the J end by 4 bases, with 10 bases between. Source study methods: Nucleated cell counts were estimated from reference gene primer amplification. Assay: immunoSEQ multiplex PCR; the TCRdb copy retains only in-frame clones and omits some. Clonal size and the V and J genes are those of that table, whereas D and trimming came from the DNA. The repertoire includes approximately 270,000 clones, roughly 87% of them detected once, and around 3% sits in the top ten. Sequencing used peripheral blood. The source of this sequence is a man aged 18 to 35 with active or convalescent COVID-19. The gene calls are TRBV13 and TRBJ1-1; possibly TRBD1 for D (5 bases). CDR3 sequence: CASSLVGGGTEAFF. As DNA, the CDR3 is TGTGCCAGCAGCTTAGTGGGGGGAGGCACTGAAGCTTTCTTT.